Below, 25 T cell receptor beta chains from the same sample are listed, as sequenced in a study of PD-1 blockade in classical Hodgkin lymphoma. The repertoire was sequenced with immunoSEQ multiplex PCR; TCRdb's copy has only in-frame clones and lacks some. The table records 20,000 to 30,000 clones, about 89% of them present only once. The time point: newly diagnosed, previously untreated cHL patient sample. Purification of CD4+ T cells from thawed PBMCs was achieved by magnetic negative selection. What was sequenced was CD4+ T cells from blood. Receptors were obtained from a human donor with classical Hodgkin lymphoma.

This sequence joins TRBV7-2 and TRBJ2-5, with D possibly being TRBD2 (5 bases). Germline V CDR1 and CDR2: SGHTA, FQGNSA. The CDR3 contains 15 residues. V dropped 0 bases and J dropped 1 base, with 9 bases sitting between them. The CDR3 bases are TGTGCCAGCAGCTTAGCTCCGGGGTCCCAAGAGACCCAGTACTTC. Translating gives CASSLAPGSQETQYF.

The CDR3 region is CASTPRGGGGEAFF. The DNA for the CDR3 is TGTGCCAGTACCCCCCGGGGAGGGGGGGGTGAAGCTTTCTTT. The chain joins TRBV19 to TRBJ1-1; TRBD1 might be the D (6 bases). The CDR3 totals 14 residues. CDR1 and CDR2 (germline): LNHDA, SQIVND (reference sequence). Trimming left V 7 bases short and J 7 bases short, with 19 bases between. The whole variable domain, remainder taken from reference TRBV19 and TRBJ1-1, is DGGITQSPKYLFRKEGQNVTLSCEQNLNHDAMYWYRQDPGQGLRLIYYSQIVNDFQKGDIAEGYSVSREKKESFPLTVTSAQKNPTAFYLCASTPRGGGGEAFFGQGTRLTVV.

This clone was seen more than once but under ten times. The chain links TRBV2 to TRBJ1-3; a possible D gene is TRBD1 (6 bases). This CDR3 is 14 amino acids long. Trimming cost V 5 bases and J 4 bases, with 12 bases left between them. Per germline, CDR1 SNHLY and CDR2 FYNNEI. CDR3 in amino acids: CASSLGALGNTIYF. CDR3 nucleotides: TGTGCCAGCAGTTTGGGGGCGCTGGGAAACACCATATATTTT. Together with reference TRBV2 and TRBJ1-3, the CDR3 gives the full variable domain: EPEVTQTPSHQVTQMGQEVILRCVPISNHLYFYWYRQILGQKVEFLVSFYNNEISEKSEIFDDQFSVERPDGSNFTLKIRSTKLEDSAMYFCASSLGALGNTIYFGEGSWLTVV.

The rearrangement links TRBV6-5 to TRBJ1-2, with D unclear. The CDR3 covers 13 residues. Trimming took 4 bases from V and 5 from J, leaving 11 bases between them. Per germline, CDR1 MNHEY and CDR2 SVGAGI. CDR3 region: CASSFARGYGYTF. The CDR3 nucleotides are TGTGCCAGCAGTTTCGCGCGGGGTTATGGCTACACCTTC.

The rearrangement uses TRBV6-1 and TRBJ1-4; D call uncertain. This CDR3 region has 13 residues. V was cut by 5 bases and J by 8 bases, with 12 bases left in between. Per the germline V gene, CDR1 is MNHNS and CDR2 is SASEGT. The CDR3 reads CASSPSGGEKLFF. As DNA, the CDR3 is TGTGCCAGCAGTCCCAGCGGTGGGGAAAAACTGTTTTTT.

The chain combines TRBV7-8 with TRBJ1-1, with 10 bases that match TRBD1. The germline V gene has CDR1 SGHVS and CDR2 FQNEAQ. The CDR3 contains 14 residues. Losses at the gene ends were 5 bases for V and 11 bases for J; bases not matched to a gene: 11. Here the CDR3 DNA reads TGTGCCAGCAGCCCTCGGAGGGACAGGGGTCGGGCTTTCTTT. This gives the protein CASSPRRDRGRAFF.

The chain is built from TRBV5-1 and TRBJ2-1; 13 bases are shared with TRBD2. J gave up 5 bases and V 1 base, and 3 bases lay outside the gene matches. The germline V gene has CDR1 SGHRS and CDR2 YFSETQ. The CDR3 covers 16 residues. The CDR3 DNA sequence: TGCGCCAGCAGCTTGATGACTAGCGGGGGGCACAATGAGCAGTTCTTC. This encodes CASSLMTSGGHNEQFF.

The rearrangement links TRBV6-5 to TRBJ2-3; tentative D call: TRBD2 (7 bases). V dropped 5 bases and J dropped 6 bases, with 15 bases sitting between them. The CDR3 length is 14 residues. In germline, CDR1 is MNHEY, CDR2 SVGAGI. The CDR3 bases are TGTGCCAGCAGTCCCCGGGGGGCATGGGATACGCAGTATTTT. Amino acid sequence: CASSPRGAWDTQYF.

V gene TRBV7-2 combines with J gene TRBJ2-1, with D possibly TRBD2 on 7 matching bases. Per germline, CDR1 SGHTA and CDR2 FQGNSA. The V gene lost 6 bases and the J gene lost 8 bases, with 20 bases spanning the gap. This CDR3 region has 15 residues. The CDR3 protein is CASRFGGGGHDEQFF. DNA of the CDR3: TGTGCCAGCAGGTTCGGGGGCGGGGGTCATGATGAGCAGTTCTTC. Looking up the rest from reference TRBV7-2 and TRBJ2-1 gives the full variable domain: GAGVSQSPSNKVTEKGKDVELRCDPISGHTALYWYRQSLGQGLEFLIYFQGNSAPDKSGLPSDRFSAERTGGSVSTLTIQRTQQEDSAVYLCASRFGGGGHDEQFFGPGTRLTVL.

V gene TRBV18 combines with J gene TRBJ1-1, with 7 bases identical to TRBD1. The CDR3 extends over 16 amino acids. Germline loops: CDR1 KGHSH, CDR2 LQKENI. Losses at the gene ends were 1 base for V and 0 bases for J; bases not matched to a gene: 5. CDR3 amino acids: CASSPLQGGMNTEAFF. In DNA form, the CDR3 reads TGTGCCAGCTCACCACTCCAGGGGGGCATGAACACTGAAGCTTTCTTT.

The chain uses TRBV4-1 and TRBJ2-4; D ambiguous. The CDR3 is made up of 18 amino acids. V lost 0 bases to trimming and J lost 0 bases, with 15 bases between them. CDR1 and CDR2 (germline): MGHRA, YSYEKL. This CDR3 reads CASSQDVRGVLAKNIQYF. CDR3 in DNA: TGCGCCAGCAGCCAAGACGTTCGTGGGGTTCTAGCCAAAAACATTCAGTACTTC.

The chain combines TRBV29-1 with TRBJ2-5; D call uncertain. V was clipped by 3 bases and J by 0 bases, with 5 bases between them. CDR1 and CDR2 (germline): SQVTM, ANQGSEA. This CDR3 comprises 12 residues. The CDR3 sequence is CSVDPYQETQYF. CDR3 sequence (DNA): TGCAGCGTTGATCCGTACCAAGAGACCCAGTACTTC. Together with reference TRBV29-1 and TRBJ2-5, the CDR3 gives the full variable domain: SAVISQKPSRDICQRGTSLTIQCQVDSQVTMMFWYRQQPGQSLTLIATANQGSEATYESGFVIDKFPISRPNLTFSTLTVSNMSPEDSSIYLCSVDPYQETQYFGPGTRLLVL.

This chain joins TRBV7-9 and TRBJ2-3, with D perhaps assigned TRBD1 or TRBD2 (6 bases each). This CDR3 has 14 amino acids. The V gene's germline CDR1 is SEHNR and CDR2 FQNEAQ (reference sequence). V was cut by 3 bases and J by 4 bases, with 11 bases left in between. CDR3 nucleotides: TGTGCCAGCAGCTTCCGGAGGGGGGCAGATACGCAGTATTTT. It specifies CASSFRRGADTQYF.

The CDR3 DNA is TGTGCCAGCAGCCCCTCTGGGACAGCAGCACTCTCCTACGAGCAGTACTTC. As protein: CASSPSGTAALSYEQYF. The chain couples TRBV5-4 to TRBJ2-7; TRBD1 agrees at 7 bases. The germline gives CDR1 SGHNT, CDR2 YYREEE (reference sequence). CDR3 length: 17 amino acids. V lost 4 bases to trimming and J lost 0 bases; unmatched junction nucleotides: 13.

This sequence joins TRBV6-1 and TRBJ1-1, with D maybe TRBD1 (5 bases). From germline, CDR1 is MNHNS and CDR2 SASEGT. Trimming stripped 1 base from V and 11 bases from J, with 17 bases between. The CDR3 is made up of 14 amino acids. CDR3 protein: CASSEEVGRPRAFF. In nucleotides, the CDR3 is TGTGCCAGCAGTGAAGAGGTGGGACGCCCCAGGGCTTTCTTT.

The chain has TRBV30 and TRBJ1-5; D not resolved. The germline V and J ends were trimmed by 0 bases and 7 bases, with 7 bases remaining between them. CDR1 is GTSNPN and CDR2 is SVGIG in the germline V gene (reference sequence). The CDR3 length is 12 residues. Here the CDR3 DNA reads TGTGCCTGGAGTGTACGAAACCAGCCCCAGCATTTT. Residues: CAWSVRNQPQHF.

V and J are TRBV18 and TRBJ2-1; 7 nucleotides agree with TRBD1. Germline assignment: CDR1 KGHSH and CDR2 LQKENI. The V segment lost 3 bases and the J segment 15 bases; nucleotides outside the gene matches: 14. This CDR3 contains 14 residues. The CDR3 sequence is CASSPRTGEPLPFF. DNA for the CDR3: TGTGCCAGCTCACCGCGGACAGGCGAACCTCTGCCGTTCTTC. The full variable domain, with the rest looked up from reference TRBV18 and TRBJ2-1, is NAGVMQNPRHLVRRRGQEARLRCSPMKGHSHVYWYRQLPEEGLKFMVYLQKENIIDESGMPKERFSAEFPKEGPSILRIQQVVRGDSAAYFCASSPRTGEPLPFFGPGTRLTVL.

The rearrangement uses TRBV6-5 and TRBJ2-2; 8 nucleotides match TRBD2. Trimming at V came to 5 bases and at J to 5 bases, leaving 4 bases not matched to a gene. The CDR3 totals 14 residues. Germline values: CDR1 MNHEY, CDR2 SVGAGI. The CDR3 is CASSRGGPTGELFF. CDR3 nucleotide sequence: TGTGCCAGCAGTCGGGGGGGGCCGACCGGGGAGCTGTTTTTT.

The CDR3 sequence is CASSIGRTSTDTQYF. As DNA, the CDR3 is TGTGCCAGTAGTATAGGCAGAACTAGCACAGATACGCAGTATTTT. The chain couples TRBV19 to TRBJ2-3; no definite D call. V lost 1 base and J lost 0, with 8 bases in between. Germline V lookup: CDR1 LNHDA, CDR2 SQIVND (reference sequence). The CDR3 has 15 residues.

V is TRBV28 and J is TRBJ1-2, with 10 bases matching TRBD1. The V segment lost 5 bases and the J segment 4 bases; nucleotides outside the gene matches: 7. This CDR3 has 15 amino acids. In germline, CDR1 is MDHEN, CDR2 SYDVKM. The DNA of the CDR3 is TGTGCCAGCAGTAACTCGGGACAGGGGTTCTATGGCTACACCTTC. Amino acid sequence: CASSNSGQGFYGYTF.

This rearrangement joins TRBV5-1 to TRBJ2-3; perhaps D is TRBD1 or TRBD2 (6 bases each). The germline V gene encodes CDR1 SGHRS and CDR2 YFSETQ. The V end lost 4 bases, the J end lost 3 bases, and 18 bases lay between the germline ends. CDR3 length equals 16 residues. CDR3 in DNA: TGCGCCAGCAGCCAATTACCCGGGGGCGTGACAGATACGCAGTATTTT. This sequence encodes CASSQLPGGVTDTQYF.

The chain is built from TRBV19 and TRBJ2-1; D not resolved. Germline CDR1 reads LNHDA; CDR2 reads SQIVND (reference sequence). The CDR3 covers 15 residues. Trimming removed 7 bases at V and 1 base at J, with 14 bases between. The CDR3 DNA reads as TGTGCCAGTACTCCGGCCACAGCGTCCTACAATGAGCAGTTCTTC. Its protein product is CASTPATASYNEQFF.

The chain joins TRBV9 to TRBJ2-3, with 8 bases identical to TRBD2. Losses at the gene ends were 3 bases for V and 6 bases for J; bases not matched to a gene: 12. Germline loops: CDR1 SGDLS, CDR2 YYNGEE. This CDR3 spans 16 amino acids. CDR3 region: CASSARGGEAGDTQYF. The CDR3 nucleotides are TGTGCCAGCAGCGCCCGGGGGGGCGAGGCAGGGGATACGCAGTATTTT. The full variable domain, with the rest looked up from reference TRBV9 and TRBJ2-3, is DSGVTQTPKHLITATGQRVTLRCSPRSGDLSVYWYQQSLDQGLQFLIQYYNGEERAKGNILERFSAQQFPDLHSELNLSSLELGDSALYFCASSARGGEAGDTQYFGPGTRLTVL.

This rearrangement joins TRBV29-1 to TRBJ2-5; TRBD2 might be the D (6 bases). Germline values: CDR1 SQVTM, CDR2 ANQGSEA. CDR3 size: 13 residues. Trimming removed 7 bases from V and 5 bases from J, with 17 bases in between. The CDR3, as DNA: TGCAGCGCCAGGGCCGGGACTTGGGAGACCCAGTACTTC. It is translated as CSARAGTWETQYF.

The chain carries TRBV4-3 and TRBJ2-6; D remains ambiguous. The CDR3 runs to 14 residues. From germline, CDR1 is LGHNA and CDR2 YSLEER. The germline V and J ends were trimmed by 4 bases and 1 base, with 5 bases remaining between them. The CDR3 is CASSPVSGANVLTF. DNA of the CDR3: TGCGCCAGCAGCCCTGTATCTGGGGCCAACGTCCTGACTTTC.